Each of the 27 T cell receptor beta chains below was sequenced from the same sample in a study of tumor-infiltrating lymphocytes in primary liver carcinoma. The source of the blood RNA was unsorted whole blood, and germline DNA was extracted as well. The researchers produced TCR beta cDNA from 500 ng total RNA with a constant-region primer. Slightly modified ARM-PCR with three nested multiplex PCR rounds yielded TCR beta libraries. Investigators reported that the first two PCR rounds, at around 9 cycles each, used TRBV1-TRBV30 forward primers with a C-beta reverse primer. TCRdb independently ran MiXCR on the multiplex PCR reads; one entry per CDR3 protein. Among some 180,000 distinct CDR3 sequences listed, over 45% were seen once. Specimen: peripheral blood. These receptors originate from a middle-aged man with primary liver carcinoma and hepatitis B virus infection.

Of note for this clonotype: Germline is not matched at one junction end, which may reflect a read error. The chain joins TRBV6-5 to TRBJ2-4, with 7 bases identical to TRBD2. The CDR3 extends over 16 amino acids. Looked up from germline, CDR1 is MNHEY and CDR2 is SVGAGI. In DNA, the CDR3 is TGTGCCAGCAGACCGACTAGCAAGTCAGCCAAAAACATTCAGTACTTT. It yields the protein CASRPTSKSAKNIQYF.

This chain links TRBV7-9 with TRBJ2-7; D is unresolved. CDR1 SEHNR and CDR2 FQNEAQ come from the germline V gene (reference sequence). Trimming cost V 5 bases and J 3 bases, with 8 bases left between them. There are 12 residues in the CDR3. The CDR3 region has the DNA TGTGCCAGCAGCCTTACACTCTACGAGCAGTACTTC. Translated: CASSLTLYEQYF.

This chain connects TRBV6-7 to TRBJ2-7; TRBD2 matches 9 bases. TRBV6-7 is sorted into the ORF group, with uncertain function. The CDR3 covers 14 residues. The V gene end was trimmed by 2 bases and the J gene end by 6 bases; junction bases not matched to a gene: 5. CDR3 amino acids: CASSYLREGLEQYF. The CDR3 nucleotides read TGTGCCAGCAGTTACCTGCGGGAGGGCCTCGAGCAGTACTTC.

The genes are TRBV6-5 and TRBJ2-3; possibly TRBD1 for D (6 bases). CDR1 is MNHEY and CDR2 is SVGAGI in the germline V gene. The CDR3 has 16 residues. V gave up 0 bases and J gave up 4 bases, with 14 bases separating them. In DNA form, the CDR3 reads TGTGCCAGCAGTTACTCATCCCCGGACAGTCCAGATACGCAGTATTTT. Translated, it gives CASSYSSPDSPDTQYF.

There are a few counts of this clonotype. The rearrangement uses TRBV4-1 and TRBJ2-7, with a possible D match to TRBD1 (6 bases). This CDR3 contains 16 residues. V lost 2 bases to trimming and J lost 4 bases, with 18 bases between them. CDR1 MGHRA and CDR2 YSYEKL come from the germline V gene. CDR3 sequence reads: CASSQPPWGRRYEQYF. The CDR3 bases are TGCGCCAGCAGCCAACCCCCTTGGGGGCGGAGGTACGAGCAGTACTTC.

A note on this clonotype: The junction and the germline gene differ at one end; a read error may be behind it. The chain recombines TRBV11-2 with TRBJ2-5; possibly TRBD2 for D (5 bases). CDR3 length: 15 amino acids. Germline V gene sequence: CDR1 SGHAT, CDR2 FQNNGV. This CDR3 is CASSSIGSGLETQYF. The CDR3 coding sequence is TGTGCCAGCAGCTCGATAGGAAGCGGCCTAGAGACTCAGTACTTC.

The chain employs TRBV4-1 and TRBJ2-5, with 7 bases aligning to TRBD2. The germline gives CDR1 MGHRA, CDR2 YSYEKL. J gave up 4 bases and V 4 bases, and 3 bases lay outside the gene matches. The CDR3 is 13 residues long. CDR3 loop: CASSLREGETQYF. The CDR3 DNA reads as TGCGCCAGCAGCCTAAGGGAGGGAGAGACCCAGTACTTC.

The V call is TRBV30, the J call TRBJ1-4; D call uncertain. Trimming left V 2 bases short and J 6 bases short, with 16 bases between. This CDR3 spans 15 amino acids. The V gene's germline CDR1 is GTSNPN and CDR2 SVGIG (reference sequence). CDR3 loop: CAWSPLHVPHEKLFF. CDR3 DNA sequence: TGTGCCTGGAGTCCCCTACATGTTCCTCATGAAAAACTGTTTTTT.

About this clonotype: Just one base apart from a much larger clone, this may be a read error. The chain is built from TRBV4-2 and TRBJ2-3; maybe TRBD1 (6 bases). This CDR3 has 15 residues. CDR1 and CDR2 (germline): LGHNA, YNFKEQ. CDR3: CAGSQPRTGTDTQYF. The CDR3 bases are TGTGCCGGCAGCCAACCGAGAACAGGGACAGATACGCAGTATTTT.

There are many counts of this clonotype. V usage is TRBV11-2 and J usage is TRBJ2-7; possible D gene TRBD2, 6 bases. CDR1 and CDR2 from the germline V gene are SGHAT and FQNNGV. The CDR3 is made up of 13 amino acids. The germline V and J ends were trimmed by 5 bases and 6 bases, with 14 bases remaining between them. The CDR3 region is CASSTGSHVEQYF. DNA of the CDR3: TGTGCCAGCAGCACCGGGAGTCACGTCGAGCAGTACTTC.

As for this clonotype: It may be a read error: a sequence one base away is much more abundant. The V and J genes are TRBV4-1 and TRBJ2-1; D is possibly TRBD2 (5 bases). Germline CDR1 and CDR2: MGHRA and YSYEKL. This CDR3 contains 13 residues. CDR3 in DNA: TGCGTCAGCAGCCTTACACTAGGCCATGAGCAGTTCTTC. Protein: CVSSLTLGHEQFF.

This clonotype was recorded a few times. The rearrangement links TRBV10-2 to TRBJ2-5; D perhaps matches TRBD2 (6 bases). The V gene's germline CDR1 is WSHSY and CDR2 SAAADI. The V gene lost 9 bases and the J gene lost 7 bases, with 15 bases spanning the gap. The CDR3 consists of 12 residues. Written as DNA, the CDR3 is TGCGCCAGTTTCGGGGGACCCCGGACCCAGTACTTC. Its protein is CASFGGPRTQYF.

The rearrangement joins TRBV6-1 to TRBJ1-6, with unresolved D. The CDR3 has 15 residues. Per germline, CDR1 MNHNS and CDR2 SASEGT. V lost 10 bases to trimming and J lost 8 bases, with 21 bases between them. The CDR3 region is CAIGFTGKRDSPLHF. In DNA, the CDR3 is TGTGCCATCGGATTCACGGGAAAAAGGGATTCACCCCTCCACTTT.

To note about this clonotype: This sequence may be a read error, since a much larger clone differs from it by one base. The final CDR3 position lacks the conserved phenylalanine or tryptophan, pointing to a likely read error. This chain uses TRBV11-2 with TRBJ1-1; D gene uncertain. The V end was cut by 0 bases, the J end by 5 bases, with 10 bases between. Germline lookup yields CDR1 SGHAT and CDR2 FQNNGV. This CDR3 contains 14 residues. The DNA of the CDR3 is TGTGCCAGCAGCTTAGAAGAGGTGGGAACTGAAGCTTTCTTA. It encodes CASSLEEVGTEAFL.

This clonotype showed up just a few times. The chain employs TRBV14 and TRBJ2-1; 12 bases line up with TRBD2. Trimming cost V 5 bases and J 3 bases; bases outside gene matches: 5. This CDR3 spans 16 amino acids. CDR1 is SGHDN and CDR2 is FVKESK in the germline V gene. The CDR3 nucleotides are TGTGCCAGCAGCAGACAGACTAGCGGGAGCTACAATGAGCAGTTCTTC. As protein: CASSRQTSGSYNEQFF.

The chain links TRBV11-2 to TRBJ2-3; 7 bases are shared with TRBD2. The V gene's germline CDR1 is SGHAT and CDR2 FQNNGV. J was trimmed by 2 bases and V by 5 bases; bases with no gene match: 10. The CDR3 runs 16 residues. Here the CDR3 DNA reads TGTGCCAGCAGCCTCCCGACTAGCAGCATCACAGATACGCAGTATTTT. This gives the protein CASSLPTSSITDTQYF. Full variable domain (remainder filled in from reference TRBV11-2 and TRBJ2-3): EAGVAQSPRYKIIEKRQSVAFWCNPISGHATLYWYQQILGQGPKLLIQFQNNGVVDDSQLPKDRFSAERLKGVDSTLKIQPAKLEDSAVYLCASSLPTSSITDTQYFGPGTRLTVL.

CDR3 coding DNA: TGCAGCGCCCGAAGGGGTGCGGGCCCGAACACCGGGGAGCTGTTTTTT. Translating it yields CSARRGAGPNTGELFF. V is TRBV29-1 and J is TRBJ2-2; D could derive from TRBD1 or TRBD2 (5 bases each). Trimming removed 7 bases from V and 0 bases from J, with 18 bases in between. Per germline, CDR1 SQVTM and CDR2 ANQGSEA. This CDR3 contains 16 residues.

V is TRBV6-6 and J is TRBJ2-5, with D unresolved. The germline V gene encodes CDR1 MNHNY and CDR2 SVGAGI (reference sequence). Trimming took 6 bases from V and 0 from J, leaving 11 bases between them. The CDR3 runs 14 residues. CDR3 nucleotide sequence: TGTGCCAGCAGCCCCGACACCGACCAAGAGACCCAGTACTTC. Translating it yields CASSPDTDQETQYF.

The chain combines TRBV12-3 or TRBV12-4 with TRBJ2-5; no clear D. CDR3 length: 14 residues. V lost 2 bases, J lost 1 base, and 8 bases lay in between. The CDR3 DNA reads TGTGCCAGCAGTTTACTGGCAAGCCAAGAGACCCAGTACTTC. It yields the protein CASSLLASQETQYF.

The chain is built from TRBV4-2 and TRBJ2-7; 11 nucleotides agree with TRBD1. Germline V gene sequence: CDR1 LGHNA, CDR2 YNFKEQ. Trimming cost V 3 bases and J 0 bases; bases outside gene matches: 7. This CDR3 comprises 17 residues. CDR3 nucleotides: TGTGCCAGCAGCCAGTCTGGACAGGGGGCTGACTCCTACGAGCAGTACTTC. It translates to CASSQSGQGADSYEQYF.

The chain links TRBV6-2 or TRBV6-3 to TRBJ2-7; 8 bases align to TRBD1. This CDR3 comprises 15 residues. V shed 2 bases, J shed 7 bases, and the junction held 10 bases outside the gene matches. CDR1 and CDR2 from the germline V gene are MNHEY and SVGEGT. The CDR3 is CASSYGQGPYYEQYF. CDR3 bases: TGTGCCAGCAGTTACGGACAGGGACCTTACTATGAGCAGTACTTC.

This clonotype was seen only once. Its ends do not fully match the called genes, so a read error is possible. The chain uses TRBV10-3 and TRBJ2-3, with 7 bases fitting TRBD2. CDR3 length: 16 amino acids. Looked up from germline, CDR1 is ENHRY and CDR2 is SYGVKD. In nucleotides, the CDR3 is TGTGCCATCAGTGATGGAGCGGGGTCGAGCACAGATATGCAGTATTTT. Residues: CAISDGAGSSTDMQYF.

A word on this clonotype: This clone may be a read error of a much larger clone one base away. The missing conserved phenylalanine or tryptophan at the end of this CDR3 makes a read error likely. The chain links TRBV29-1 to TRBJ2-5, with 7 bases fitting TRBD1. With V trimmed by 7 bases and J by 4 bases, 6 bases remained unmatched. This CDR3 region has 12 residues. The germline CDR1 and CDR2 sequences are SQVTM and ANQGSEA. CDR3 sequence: CSAKGQLETQYS. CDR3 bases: TGCAGCGCCAAGGGACAGCTAGAGACCCAGTACTCC.

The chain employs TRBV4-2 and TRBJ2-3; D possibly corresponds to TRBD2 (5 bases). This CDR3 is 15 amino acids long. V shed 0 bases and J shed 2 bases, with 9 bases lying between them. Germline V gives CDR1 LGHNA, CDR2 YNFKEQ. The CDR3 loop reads CASSQEDWDTDTQYF. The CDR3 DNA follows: TGTGCCAGCAGCCAAGAGGACTGGGACACAGATACGCAGTATTTT.

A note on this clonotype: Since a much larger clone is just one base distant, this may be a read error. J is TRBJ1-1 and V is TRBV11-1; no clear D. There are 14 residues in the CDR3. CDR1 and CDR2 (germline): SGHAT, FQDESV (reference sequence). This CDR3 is CAGSLADGSIEAFF. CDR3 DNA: TGTGCCGGCAGCCTGGCAGACGGATCCATTGAAGCTTTCTTT.

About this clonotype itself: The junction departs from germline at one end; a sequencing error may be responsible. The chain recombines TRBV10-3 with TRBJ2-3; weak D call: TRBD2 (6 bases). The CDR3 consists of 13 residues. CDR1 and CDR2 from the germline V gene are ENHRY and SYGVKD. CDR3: CAISDTSTDTQYF. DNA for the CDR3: TGTGCCATCAGTGACACTAGCACGGATACGCAGTATTTT.

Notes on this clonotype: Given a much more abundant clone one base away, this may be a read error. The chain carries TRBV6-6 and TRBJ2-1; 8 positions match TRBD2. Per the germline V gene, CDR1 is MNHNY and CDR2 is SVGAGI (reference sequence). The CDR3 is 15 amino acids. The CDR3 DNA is TGTGCCAGCAGTTTCGGTAGCGGGGATTACAATGAGCATTTCTTC. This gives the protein CASSFGSGDYNEHFF.